The present entry profiles one T cell receptor beta chain with its context. As yet, its antigen is unknown. The data are from a study of long-term antiretroviral therapy in people with HIV. In the United States, treatment was given to all participants with HIV. General observations from the study: Post-ART samples showed increased diversity that remained below transplant donor control levels. HIV repertoire CDR3 lengths ranged less widely than those of controls.

Runs used v3.0 of the immunoSEQ assay and were done at survey level. The method was immunoSEQ multiplex PCR; TCRdb's version includes in-frame clones alone and lacks a portion of them. Of under 50,000 clones listed, approximately 94% were seen once; the top ten hold 2.2%. V gave up 6 bases and J gave up 8 bases; unmatched junction bases: 12. This CDR3 has 15 amino acids. Germline CDR1 reads MNHNS; CDR2 reads SASEGT. This TCR was recovered from a man aged 30 to 39 with HIV. The material was unsorted PBMCs, obtained approximately 9.1 years after starting antiretroviral therapy. The chain is built from TRBV6-1 and TRBJ1-1; 10 bases are a match to TRBD1. The CDR3 protein is CASSADPGQGIEAFF. Here the CDR3 DNA reads TGTGCCAGCAGCGCTGATCCGGGACAGGGGATCGAAGCTTTCTTT.